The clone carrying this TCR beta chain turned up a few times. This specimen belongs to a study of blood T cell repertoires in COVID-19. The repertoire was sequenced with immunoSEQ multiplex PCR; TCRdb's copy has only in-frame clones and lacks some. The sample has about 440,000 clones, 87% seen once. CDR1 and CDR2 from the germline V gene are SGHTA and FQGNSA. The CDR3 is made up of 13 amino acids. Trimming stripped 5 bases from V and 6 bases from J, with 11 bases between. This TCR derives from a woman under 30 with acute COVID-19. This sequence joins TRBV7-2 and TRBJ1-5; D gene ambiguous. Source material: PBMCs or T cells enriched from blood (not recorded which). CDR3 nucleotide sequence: TGTGCCAGCAGCACAGATATGGGTCAGCCCCAGCATTTT. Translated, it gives CASSTDMGQPQHF.